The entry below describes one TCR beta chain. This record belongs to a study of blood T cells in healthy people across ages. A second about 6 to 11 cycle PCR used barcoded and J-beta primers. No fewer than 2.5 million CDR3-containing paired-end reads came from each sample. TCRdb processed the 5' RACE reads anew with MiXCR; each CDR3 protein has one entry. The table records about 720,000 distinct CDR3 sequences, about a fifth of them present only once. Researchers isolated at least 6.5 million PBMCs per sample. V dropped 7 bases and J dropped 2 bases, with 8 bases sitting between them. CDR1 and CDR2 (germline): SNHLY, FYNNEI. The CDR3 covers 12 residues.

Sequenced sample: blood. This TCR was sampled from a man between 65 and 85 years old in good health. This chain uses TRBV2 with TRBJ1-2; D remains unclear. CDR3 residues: CASTPRNYGYTF. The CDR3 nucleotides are TGTGCCAGCACCCCACGGAACTATGGCTACACCTTC. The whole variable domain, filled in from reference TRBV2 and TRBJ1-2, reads EPEVTQTPSHQVTQMGQEVILRCVPISNHLYFYWYRQILGQKVEFLVSFYNNEISEKSEIFDDQFSVERPDGSNFTLKIRSTKLEDSAMYFCASTPRNYGYTFGSGTRLTVV.